This TCR beta chain was sequenced in a study of CD4 T cells in relation to SARS-CoV-2 and coronaviruses. Study overall: PBMCs were cultured with antigen for less than twelve days before TCR beta sequencing.

Germline V CDR1 and CDR2: LGHDT, YNNKEL (reference sequence). The CDR3 contains 17 residues. Deletions cut 6 bases from V and 0 bases from J, with 15 bases between. Concerning this clone: What it binds is unknown.

TCRdb's table, derived via immunoSEQ multiplex PCR, lists solely in-frame clones and lacks some. In the table there are approximately 20,000 clones, roughly four fifths of which are singletons. Unexposed donor CD4+ T cells date from about 2011-2019, before the COVID-19 pandemic. After roughly ten days of culture, CD4+ T cells were isolated. Cells permitting, SARS-CoV-2 S/N and four cold-coronavirus spikes were tested on unexposed-donor CD4+ T cells. On days 3 and 7, cultures got half fresh IL-2 medium. Findings of the study overall: Samples before the pandemic and after infection were not matched within any donor.

The chain recombines TRBV3-1 (or the pseudogene TRBV3-2) with TRBJ2-6; D not resolved. The source material was CD4+ T cells from PBMCs, cultured in vitro. The receptor was isolated from a human donor in good health. CDR3 sequence (DNA): TGTGCCAGCAGTTTCTGCTCGTCCCGCTCTGGGGCCAACGTCCTGACTTTC. Translation gives CASSFCSSRSGANVLTF.